This TCR beta chain was identified during a study of blood T cell repertoires in COVID-19. About the research overall: Sites across the United States, Italy and Spain contributed samples from acute and convalescent COVID-19.

Authors' methods: Reference gene primers were amplified, and this amplification served to estimate nucleated cell counts. Using immunoSEQ multiplex PCR, the repertoire was profiled, and TCRdb retains in-frame clones only, with some absent. V, J and clone size derive from that table, while D and trimming were established from the DNA sequence. The sample includes tens of thousands of clones, about 86% seen only once; the top ten take around 2.9%. This clone came up once. The CDR3 has 15 residues. Looked up from germline, CDR1 is WSHSY and CDR2 is SAAADI. The ends lost 7 bases at V and 2 bases at J; junction bases unmatched: 10.

This clonotype was sampled from a woman over 75 with acute or convalescent COVID-19. Sequenced sample: peripheral blood. This sequence joins TRBV10-2 and TRBJ2-7; 8 bases match TRBD2. This chain's CDR3 is CASTDPGGETYEQYF. CDR3 in DNA: TGCGCCAGCACCGACCCGGGGGGGGAGACCTACGAGCAGTACTTC.